A selection of T cell receptor beta chains follows, all from one sample in a study of cytomegalovirus exposure and HLA in healthy donors. Some clones are missing from TCRdb's copy, which holds only in-frame ones; the method was immunoSEQ multiplex PCR. The sample contains 150,000 to 200,000 clones, roughly 70% of which appear only once. The sample taken for sequencing was PBMCs. These receptor sequences come from a male donor in good health and CMV-seronegative. Each CDR3 is given with its conserved first and last residue. D genes are given only for firm matches. Clone size is not always given. Where it is, it says once, few, many or a class for expanded clones.

>TRBJ2-7|NA|TRBV18|NA
CASSPYEGGVHEQYF
TGTGCCAGCTCGCCCTATGAAGGGGGGGTACACGAGCAGTACTTC
>TRBJ2-6|NA|TRBV4-3|NA
CASSQVAGSGANVLTF
TGCGCCAGCAGCCAAGTCGCAGGGTCCGGGGCCAACGTCCTGACTTTC
>TRBJ2-7|NA|TRBV7-3|TRBD2
CASSILAGHSYEQYF
TGTGCCAGCAGCATCCTAGCGGGGCACTCCTACGAGCAGTACTTC
>TRBJ2-7|once|TRBV5-1|TRBD2
CASSLLAGEIYEQYF
TGCGCCAGCAGCTTGCTAGCGGGGGAGATCTACGAGCAGTACTTC
>TRBJ1-1|NA|TRBV28|NA
CASNEGRITEAFF
TGTGCCAGCAACGAGGGCCGTATCACTGAAGCTTTCTTT
>TRBJ1-2|NA|TRBV27|NA
CASSSDINYGYTF
TGTGCCAGCAGTTCGGACATTAACTATGGCTACACCTTC
>TRBJ2-4|NA|TRBV5-1|NA
CASRFDSPKNIQYF
TGCGCCAGCAGATTTGACAGCCCCAAAAACATTCAGTACTTC
>TRBJ2-2|few|TRBV7-8|NA
CASSLKLSLITGELFF
TGTGCCAGCAGCTTAAAACTCTCATTAATCACCGGGGAGCTGTTTTTT
>TRBJ1-1|NA|TRBV7-8|TRBD1
CASSLVPQGDTEAFF
TGTGCCAGCAGCTTAGTACCACAGGGGGACACTGAAGCTTTCTTT
>TRBJ2-2|NA|TRBV5-1|NA
CASSSSGTSTGELFF
TGCGCCAGCAGCTCCTCCGGGACATCGACCGGGGAGCTGTTTTTT
>TRBJ2-1|NA|TRBV7-6|NA
CASSLGQVYNEQFF
TGTGCCAGCAGCTTAGGTCAGGTCTACAATGAGCAGTTCTTC
>TRBJ1-1|few|TRBV21-1|NA
CASSKVGGYGAFF
TGTGCCAGCAGCAAAGTAGGAGGTTACGGAGCTTTCTTT
>TRBJ2-7|NA|TRBV27|TRBD2
CASSAGTYEQYF
TGTGCCAGTTCAGCGGGGACCTACGAGCAGTACTTC
>TRBJ2-1|NA|TRBV7-3|NA
CASSLVATNNEQFF
TGTGCCAGCAGCTTAGTGGCCACGAACAATGAGCAGTTCTTC
>TRBJ2-3|once|TRBV19|TRBD2
CASSLAGGLTDTQYF
TGTGCCAGTAGTCTAGCGGGGGGACTCACAGATACGCAGTATTTT
>TRBJ2-7|NA|TRBV21-1|NA
CASSSDGCSRAYEQYF
TGTGCCAGCAGTTCTGACGGATGCTCACGGGCCTACGAGCAGTACTTC
>TRBJ2-7|NA|TRBV4-3|NA
CASSLGQTYEQYF
TGCGCCAGCAGCCTAGGACAGACCTACGAGCAGTACTTC
>TRBJ2-3|NA|TRBV18|TRBD2
CASSLLGLAGEGGTQYF
TGTGCCAGCTCTCTCCTTGGACTAGCGGGAGAGGGTGGTACGCAGTATTTT
>TRBJ1-2|NA|TRBV2|NA
CASSGTQGTNYGYTF
TGTGCCAGCAGTGGAACCCAGGGAACTAACTATGGCTACACCTTC
>TRBJ1-1|NA|TRBV28|NA
CASRSGGTEAFF
TGTGCCAGCAGGAGCGGAGGGACTGAAGCTTTCTTT
>TRBJ1-2|NA|TRBV19|NA
CASSLDRNYGYTF
TGTGCCAGTAGTTTGGACAGAAACTATGGCTACACCTTC
>TRBJ2-5|NA|TRBV5-4|NA
CASSSGTQETQYF
TGTGCCAGCAGCTCCGGGACTCAAGAGACCCAGTACTTC
>TRBJ1-5|NA|TRBV28|TRBD1
CASSLPRDRGNQPQHF
TGTGCCAGCAGTCTCCCCCGGGACAGAGGTAATCAGCCCCAGCATTTT
>TRBJ2-3|NA|TRBV5-1|TRBD2
CASSWTSGSTDTQYF
TGCGCCAGCAGCTGGACTAGCGGGAGTACAGATACGCAGTATTTT
>TRBJ2-7|NA|TRBV13|NA
CASSSNSYEQYF
TGTGCCAGCAGCTCAAACAGCTACGAGCAGTACTTC
>TRBJ2-7|NA|TRBV19|NA
CASTSGHGSYEQYF
TGTGCCAGTACCTCAGGACATGGATCCTACGAGCAGTACTTC
>TRBJ2-2|NA|TRBV6-5|TRBD1
CASSSYRGKAGELFF
TGTGCCAGCAGCTCCTACAGGGGAAAGGCCGGGGAGCTGTTTTTT
>TRBJ1-1|NA|TRBV5-6|TRBD1
CASSSIQGAVLEAFF
TGTGCCAGCAGTTCTATTCAGGGGGCGGTACTTGAAGCTTTCTTT
>TRBJ1-1|NA|TRBV6-5|NA
CASSYGQNTEAFF
TGTGCCAGCAGTTATGGACAGAACACTGAAGCTTTCTTT
>TRBJ2-7|NA|TRBV7-9|TRBD2
CSSSLGTGTKHF
TGTTCCAGCAGCTTAGGTACCGGGACTAAACACTTC
>TRBJ1-5|few|TRBV19|NA
CASTSGSRGNQPQHF
TGTGCCAGTACCTCCGGGAGTAGAGGCAATCAGCCCCAGCATTTT
>TRBJ2-7|NA|TRBV7-9|NA
CASSRRDTPYEQYF
TGTGCCAGCAGCCGCCGGGACACCCCCTACGAGCAGTACTTC
>TRBJ2-1|NA|TRBV4-1|TRBD2
CASSQDVTSGRILGNEQFF
TGCGCCAGCAGCCAAGATGTAACTAGCGGGAGAATCCTCGGCAATGAGCAGTTCTTC
>TRBJ2-1|NA|TRBV4-3|NA
CASSQDRADTTGYNEQFF
TGCGCCAGCAGCCAAGATCGGGCGGATACGACAGGCTACAATGAGCAGTTCTTC
>TRBJ1-1|NA|TRBV7-9|NA
CASSLGAGVMNTEAFF
TGTGCCAGCAGCTTGGGGGCGGGCGTAATGAACACTGAAGCTTTCTTT
>TRBJ2-5|NA|TRBV28|TRBD1
CASSLSGTGVQETQYF
TGTGCCAGCAGTTTGTCCGGGACAGGGGTACAAGAGACCCAGTACTTC
>TRBJ1-5|NA|TRBV10-3|NA
CAISSGDGKGNQPQHF
TGTGCCATCTCCTCAGGGGACGGTAAGGGCAATCAGCCCCAGCATTTT
>TRBJ2-2|NA|TRBV10-3|TRBD1
CATLDRGNTGELFF
TGTGCCACCTTGGACAGGGGTAACACCGGGGAGCTGTTTTTT
>TRBJ2-7|NA|TRBV19|NA
CASSLGGSYEQYF
TGTGCCAGTAGTTTGGGAGGCTCCTACGAGCAGTACTTC
>TRBJ2-3|NA|TRBV7-6|NA
CASSPFPAGTDTQYF
TGTGCCAGCAGCCCTTTCCCAGCGGGCACAGATACGCAGTATTTT
>TRBJ2-5|NA|TRBV6-1|NA
CASTEGGGEGETQYF
TGTGCCAGCACCGAAGGAGGGGGGGAGGGAGAGACCCAGTACTTC
>TRBJ2-1|NA|TRBV2|TRBD2
CATQRDSYNEQFF
TGTGCCACCCAGCGGGATTCGTACAATGAGCAGTTCTTC